The table lists the clone carrying this T cell receptor beta chain with a count of one. This sample is drawn from a study of blood T cell repertoires in COVID-19. Study at large: Acute and convalescent COVID-19 samples came from the United States, Italy and Spain. PBMCs, B-cell-depleted T cells, or T cells were the source of the cDNA or gDNA that made up the material.

As processed by the authors: By means of reference gene primer amplification, nucleated cell counts were estimated. Some clones are missing from TCRdb's copy, which holds only in-frame ones; the method was immunoSEQ multiplex PCR. V, J and clone size are those of that table, while D and trimming were read from the DNA. The data show about 150,000 clones, more than 70% seen once. Germline CDR1 and CDR2: MNHEY and SMNVEV (reference sequence). Trimming cost V 3 bases and J 4 bases, with 10 bases left between them. The length of the CDR3 is 15 residues. The material sequenced was peripheral blood. J is TRBJ2-6 and V is TRBV27; D is unclear. The TCR sequence derives from a human donor in a cohort sampled during active COVID-19. Written as DNA, the CDR3 is TGTGCCAGCAGTTTGGCAATCGAAGGGGCCAACGTCCTGACTTTC. Amino acids: CASSLAIEGANVLTF.